These 6 T cell receptor beta chains came from one sample sequenced in a study of shared clonotypes between healthy human individuals. Clones were read by immunoSEQ multiplex PCR, and TCRdb kept only the in-frame ones, dropping some. This table holds about 1.4 million clones, approximately 96% found once. The sample was naive CD4+ T cells sorted from blood. Documented subset: CD45RA+ positively selected. These receptors were obtained from a man aged 30 to 45 in good health.

The V gene is TRBV6-6, the J gene TRBJ2-1; TRBD1 agrees at 10 bases. The germline CDR1 and CDR2 sequences are MNHNY and SVGAGI (reference sequence). With 8 bases clipped from V and 6 bases from J, the junction kept 4 bases outside the gene matches. The CDR3 loop spans 13 amino acids. The CDR3 spells CASRDRGSNEQFF. The CDR3 coding sequence is TGTGCCAGCCGGGACAGGGGCTCCAATGAGCAGTTCTTC.

The V call is TRBV25-1, the J call TRBJ2-3; 7 bases fit TRBD1. The CDR3 runs to 16 residues. J was trimmed by 0 bases and V by 5 bases; bases with no gene match: 8. Germline V gene data show CDR1 as MGHDK and CDR2 as SYGVNS. CDR3 sequence: CASSNTGDPSTDTQYF. Written as DNA, the CDR3 is TGTGCCAGCAGTAATACAGGGGACCCTAGCACAGATACGCAGTATTTT.

J is TRBJ2-5 and V is TRBV11-2; no reliable D call. CDR3 length equals 16 residues. Looked up from germline, CDR1 is SGHAT and CDR2 is FQNNGV. Trimming left V 1 base short and J 2 bases short, with 14 bases between. The CDR3, as DNA: TGTGCCAGCAGCTTAGGTCCCTTTATGGGGCAAGAGACCCAGTACTTC. Its translation is CASSLGPFMGQETQYF.

About this clone: The germline gene is not matched at one end of the junction; a read error may be the cause. The chain employs TRBV2 and TRBJ1-2; D possibly corresponds to TRBD1 (5 bases). This CDR3 is built from 13 residues. Germline assignment: CDR1 SNHLY and CDR2 FYNNEI. CDR3 region: CASSVVSSQTAQF. The CDR3 nucleotides read TGTGCCAGCAGTGTCGTCTCGTCGCAGACAGCCCAATTC.

The chain combines TRBV29-1 with TRBJ1-2; D is undetermined. This CDR3 region has 10 residues. V lost 0 bases to trimming and J lost 9 bases, with 5 bases between them. Germline CDR1 is SQVTM and CDR2 is ANQGSEA. CDR3 in DNA: TGCAGCGTTGAAGATGAAAGCTACACCTTC. Amino acid sequence: CSVEDESYTF. The full variable domain, its missing parts supplied by reference TRBV29-1 and TRBJ1-2, is SAVISQKPSRDICQRGTSLTIQCQVDSQVTMMFWYRQQPGQSLTLIATANQGSEATYESGFVIDKFPISRPNLTFSTLTVSNMSPEDSSIYLCSVEDESYTFGSGTRLTVV.

The CDR3 here is CSVVIGTQYF. In nucleotides, the CDR3 is TGCAGCGTTGTTATCGGTACGCAGTATTTT. This chain connects TRBV29-1 to TRBJ2-3; unclear D gene. CDR1 is SQVTM and CDR2 is ANQGSEA in the germline V gene. V lost 4 bases, J lost 8 bases, and 7 bases lay in between. The CDR3 runs 10 residues.